Listed below are T cell receptor beta chains from one sample, sequenced in a study of T cells expressing NK-cell markers. TCRdb reprocessed the 5' RACE reads and stores each CDR3 protein as one record, lacking DNA. In total, the table holds 350,000 to 400,000 distinct CDR3 sequences. The sample was blood T cells: a sorted CD56 or NKG2C T cell subset, CD4+ or CD8+ T cells, or bulk PBMC T cells (not recorded which). The receptor set was obtained from a woman between 45 and 60 years old in good health. The CDR3 runs from the conserved cysteine through the conserved F or W.

V gene	J gene	CDR3 protein
TRBV12-3/TRBV12-4	TRBJ2-2	CASRPGTSGGELFF
TRBV20-1	TRBJ2-7	CSASRTSGTYEQYF
TRBV12-3/TRBV12-4	TRBJ2-1	CASSLTRRAWREGITSEQFF
TRBV6-2/TRBV6-3	TRBJ1-1	CASSYLTGNTEAFF
TRBV5-1	TRBJ2-5	CASSPARPLPETQYF
TRBV20-1	TRBJ2-7	CSASSPQGYEQYF
TRBV25-1	TRBJ2-1	CARQRGESHYNEQFF
TRBV5-1	TRBJ2-1	CASSLPGQMGVGRYNEQFF
TRBV20-1	TRBJ1-5	CSARDYRDPHNQPQHF
TRBV14	TRBJ1-1	CASSQRGVNTEAFF
TRBV5-1	TRBJ2-5	CASSSSSGRRSETQYF
TRBV11-2	TRBJ2-7	CASRRDSDEQYF
TRBV5-1	TRBJ2-1	CASSLEGTPGDEQFF
TRBV29-1	TRBJ2-1	CSAGPREGEQFF
TRBV24-1	TRBJ2-3	CATQHSGISTDTQYF
TRBV29-1	TRBJ2-4	CSVGLAGGPLAKNIQYF
TRBV7-9	TRBJ2-2	CASSSEAGAGELFF
TRBV12-3/TRBV12-4	TRBJ1-6	CASSFPGTNSPLHF
TRBV4-1	TRBJ2-3	CASSQVTRGPATQYF
TRBV24-1	TRBJ1-5	CATSAIQGPQHF
TRBV30	TRBJ2-5	CACTFQRQQETQYF
TRBV5-1	TRBJ2-1	CASSFRASGNNEQFF
TRBV7-9	TRBJ2-1	CASSSRQLYNEQFF
TRBV4-1	TRBJ2-7	CASSLTGTGTDEQYF